A single sample is the source of the 22 T cell receptor beta chains below, sequenced in a study of identifying expanded T cells in peripheral blood. Libraries were prepared by immunoSEQ multiplex PCR; TCRdb keeps only in-frame clonotypes and omits some of them. The data contain 100,000 or so clones, approximately 90% of them seen just once; the ten biggest clones take up 16%. The sequencing sample was made of blood. The receptors were sampled from a person between 18 and 70 years old in good health.

This clone is labeled large (0.1 to 1%). V gene TRBV28 combines with J gene TRBJ2-1; 9 nucleotides align to TRBD2. This CDR3 has 15 amino acids. Unmatched junction bases numbered 7, after V lost 5 bases and J lost 5 bases. In germline, CDR1 is MDHEN, CDR2 SYDVKM. The DNA of the CDR3 is TGTGCCAGCAGTCTAGGGACTAGCTCTGACAATGAGCAGTTCTTC. It specifies CASSLGTSSDNEQFF.

This clone has a handful of counts. The J gene is TRBJ1-6, the V gene TRBV5-1; D unresolved. CDR3 length: 16 amino acids. Germline V gene sequence: CDR1 SGHRS, CDR2 YFSETQ. V lost 0 bases to trimming and J lost 0 bases, with 7 bases between them. CDR3 nucleotides: TGCGCCAGCAGCTTGGGTTCTCACTCCTATAATTCACCCCTCCACTTT. It translates to CASSLGSHSYNSPLHF.

V is TRBV5-4 and J is TRBJ2-7; D is possibly TRBD1 (6 bases). The germline V gene encodes CDR1 SGHNT and CDR2 YYREEE (reference sequence). With 5 bases removed from V and 3 bases from J, the gap between germline ends came to 12 bases. The CDR3 extends over 13 amino acids. CDR3 region: CASSQGQDYEQYF. The CDR3 region has the DNA TGTGCCAGCAGTCAGGGGCAGGACTACGAGCAGTACTTC.

This chain uses TRBV5-6 with TRBJ2-1; the D gene is possibly TRBD2 (6 bases). The CDR3 sequence is 13 residues long. Germline CDR1 and CDR2: SGHDT and YYEEEE. V was trimmed by 4 bases and J by 12 bases, leaving 17 bases between them. CDR3: CASSPSVRGLQFF. The CDR3 nucleotides are TGTGCCAGCAGCCCCTCGGTACGGGGGTTGCAGTTCTTC.

Of note for this clone: The sample holds other DNA sequences that translate to the same CDR3. This chain connects TRBV6-5 to TRBJ1-2; D is undetermined. Germline assignment: CDR1 MNHEY and CDR2 SVGAGI. V was shortened by 4 bases and J by 3 bases, with 3 bases between the two germline ends. CDR3 length: 11 amino acids. DNA of the CDR3: TGTGCCAGCAGTTCCCACTATGGCTACACCTTC. Its protein is CASSSHYGYTF.

The CDR3 reads CASSDGQGGNTQYF. The CDR3 bases are TGTGCCAGCAGTGACGGCCAGGGGGGGAATACGCAGTATTTT. V gene TRBV6-4 combines with J gene TRBJ2-3; D assignment may be TRBD1 or TRBD2 (7 bases each). V lost 2 bases and J 7 bases, leaving 13 bases between the germline ends. CDR1 is MRHNA, CDR2 SNTAGT, per germline. This CDR3 is 14 amino acids long.

The chain uses TRBV28 and TRBJ2-7, with unresolved D. Germline assignment: CDR1 MDHEN and CDR2 SYDVKM. V lost 3 bases and J lost 0, with 6 bases in between. The CDR3 is made up of 13 amino acids. The CDR3 loop reads CASSFGTSYEQYF. The CDR3 region has the DNA TGTGCCAGCAGTTTCGGAACCTCCTACGAGCAGTACTTC. Based on the CDR3 plus reference TRBV28 and TRBJ2-7, the full variable domain is DVKVTQSSRYLVKRTGEKVFLECVQDMDHENMFWYRQDPGLGLRLIYFSYDVKMKEKGDIPEGYSVSREKKERFSLILESASTNQTSMYLCASSFGTSYEQYFGPGTRLTVT.

This clone has just one count. This chain joins TRBV6-6 and TRBJ1-1; weak D call: TRBD1 (5 bases). This CDR3 region has 12 residues. Germline values: CDR1 MNHNY, CDR2 SVGAGI (reference sequence). V shed 6 bases and J shed 11 bases, with 16 bases lying between them. The CDR3: CASRGDRVMAFF. CDR3 DNA sequence: TGTGCCAGCAGGGGGGATAGGGTGATGGCTTTCTTT.

The V gene is TRBV29-1, the J gene TRBJ2-7; D is possibly TRBD2 (7 bases). Germline V gene data show CDR1 as SQVTM and CDR2 as ANQGSEA. This CDR3 region has 15 residues. The V gene lost 7 bases and the J gene lost 4 bases, with 23 bases spanning the gap. CDR3 residues: CSAHAGGPGGYEQYF. CDR3 nucleotide sequence: TGCAGCGCCCACGCCGGGGGGCCCGGGGGTTACGAGCAGTACTTC.

The chain carries TRBV7-2 and TRBJ1-6, with D possibly TRBD1 on 6 matching bases. Germline values: CDR1 SGHTA, CDR2 FQGNSA. Trimming removed 0 bases from V and 7 bases from J, with 19 bases in between. CDR3 length: 18 residues. CDR3 DNA: TGTGCCAGCAGCTTAGCGGTTGGGTCCGGGGGCTTAAATTCACCCCTCCACTTT. This sequence encodes CASSLAVGSGGLNSPLHF.

The chain is built from TRBV30 and TRBJ2-3, with TRBD2 identical over 11 bases. J was trimmed by 2 bases and V by 5 bases; bases with no gene match: 3. The CDR3 consists of 14 residues. Germline V gene data show CDR1 as GTSNPN and CDR2 as SVGIG (reference sequence). As DNA, the CDR3 is TGTGCCTGGGCTAGCGGGGGGATCACAGATACGCAGTATTTT. Its translation is CAWASGGITDTQYF.

The chain recombines TRBV6-5 with TRBJ1-1; the D is unclear. Germline V gene sequence: CDR1 MNHEY, CDR2 SVGAGI. With 5 bases removed from V and 5 bases from J, the gap between germline ends came to 18 bases. CDR3 length: 15 amino acids. CDR3 in amino acids: CASSPGVLGETEAFF. CDR3 bases: TGTGCCAGCAGTCCCGGGGTTTTGGGAGAAACTGAAGCTTTCTTT.

The chain is built from TRBV25-1 and TRBJ2-1; either TRBD1 or TRBD2 may fit D (7 bases each). V was cut by 3 bases and J by 3 bases, with 15 bases left in between. From germline, CDR1 is MGHDK and CDR2 SYGVNS. The CDR3 has 16 residues. CDR3 loop: CASSDQGGDFYNEQFF. CDR3 DNA: TGTGCCAGCAGTGACCAGGGGGGGGATTTCTACAATGAGCAGTTCTTC.

The chain carries TRBV2 and TRBJ2-1; D possibly corresponds to TRBD2 (5 bases). The V end was cut by 3 bases, the J end by 0 bases, with 12 bases between. There are 16 residues in the CDR3. The germline V gene encodes CDR1 SNHLY and CDR2 FYNNEI. DNA for the CDR3: TGTGCCAGCAGTGACCCCCTCGGGGACTCCTACAATGAGCAGTTCTTC. It encodes CASSDPLGDSYNEQFF.

The chain combines TRBV6-5 with TRBJ1-2, with D maybe TRBD1 (6 bases). Trimming pared 4 bases from V and 3 bases from J, leaving 15 bases between. The CDR3 consists of 15 residues. CDR1 and CDR2 from the germline V gene are MNHEY and SVGAGI. As DNA, the CDR3 is TGTGCCAGCAGTTCCCTCGCGACAGGAGACTATGGCTACACCTTC. Residues: CASSSLATGDYGYTF.

The chain recombines TRBV6-4 with TRBJ2-3; D gene ambiguous. Germline loops: CDR1 MRHNA, CDR2 SNTAGT. The CDR3 is 13 residues long. Trimming took off 0 bases at V and 2 bases at J, with 3 bases between the two ends. The CDR3 sequence: CASSDSVTDTQYF. CDR3 nucleotide sequence: TGTGCCAGCAGTGACTCAGTCACAGATACGCAGTATTTT.

The chain couples TRBV4-2 to TRBJ2-2, with D tentatively TRBD2 (7 bases). Looked up from germline, CDR1 is LGHNA and CDR2 is YNFKEQ. This CDR3 contains 17 residues. V gave up 2 bases and J gave up 1 base, with 14 bases separating them. CDR3 residues: CASSQRTGGRNTGELFF. The CDR3 region has the DNA TGTGCCAGCAGCCAACGTACCGGGGGGCGGAACACCGGGGAGCTGTTTTTT.

This rearrangement joins TRBV7-9 to TRBJ2-5; 7 nucleotides agree with TRBD1. Per germline, CDR1 SEHNR and CDR2 FQNEAQ (reference sequence). Trimming removed 2 bases from V and 7 bases from J; junction bases left unmatched: 13. This CDR3 contains 16 residues. The CDR3 sequence: CASSLPETRQGGTQYF. CDR3 nucleotide sequence: TGTGCCAGCAGCTTACCCGAAACAAGACAGGGCGGGACCCAGTACTTC.

In DNA, the CDR3 is TGTGCCAGCAGCTTGACGAATTCACCCCTCCACTTT. Residues: CASSLTNSPLHF. The chain is built from TRBV5-4 and TRBJ1-6, with D unclear. CDR1 and CDR2 from the germline V gene are SGHNT and YYREEE (reference sequence). This CDR3 region has 12 residues. V was pared by 1 base and J by 7 bases, with 3 bases between.

This sequence joins TRBV4-1 and TRBJ1-2; 10 nucleotides match TRBD1. CDR3 length: 14 amino acids. Germline CDR1 and CDR2: MGHRA and YSYEKL. Trimming took 4 bases from V and 8 from J; bases not matched to a gene: 7. The CDR3: CASSRDRGPGGYTF. CDR3 nucleotides: TGCGCCAGCAGCCGAGACAGGGGGCCGGGGGGCTACACCTTC.

This chain links TRBV4-1 with TRBJ1-4; TRBD1 aligns across 8 bases. The CDR3 has 17 amino acids. After removal of 1 base from V and 8 bases from J, the junction contained 12 bases not matched to a gene. CDR1 and CDR2 from the germline V gene are MGHRA and YSYEKL. The CDR3 DNA is TGCGCCAGCAGCCAAGCTTTTCGCCCGCAGGGGGCCGAAAAACTGTTTTTT. It is translated as CASSQAFRPQGAEKLFF.

The chain couples TRBV7-6 to TRBJ2-7, with a possible D match to TRBD1 (5 bases). The CDR3 length is 14 residues. V was pared by 3 bases and J by 6 bases, with 15 bases between. The germline gives CDR1 SGHVS, CDR2 FNYEAQ. CDR3 bases: TGTGCCAGCAGCTTGGAAAGGGGTGAGTCCGAGCAGTACTTC. Amino acid sequence: CASSLERGESEQYF. The variable domain in full, completed from reference TRBV7-6 and TRBJ2-7, reads GAGVSQSPRYKVTKRGQDVALRCDPISGHVSLYWYRQALGQGPEFLTYFNYEAQQDKSGLPNDRFSAERPEGSISTLTIQRTEQRDSAMYRCASSLERGESEQYFGPGTRLTVT.